This entry lists 11 T cell receptor beta chains sequenced from one sample in a study of CD4 T cells in relation to SARS-CoV-2 and coronaviruses. These receptors are not linked to any known antigen. Using immunoSEQ multiplex PCR, the repertoire was profiled, and TCRdb retains in-frame clones only, with some absent. The table lists about 15,000 clones, around 80% of them singletons, with roughly 18% in the top ten. Before the COVID-19 pandemic, during about 2011-2019, CD4+ T cells were taken from unexposed donors. Isolation of CD4+ T cells took place after approximately 10 days in culture. The sample consisted of CD4+ T cells from PBMCs, cultured in vitro. The receptor source for this set is a human donor in good health.

The chain couples TRBV3-1 (or the pseudogene TRBV3-2) to TRBJ2-3; D remains ambiguous. CDR3 length: 14 residues. Germline V gene data show CDR1 as LGHDT and CDR2 as YNNKEL (reference sequence). The V end was cut by 4 bases, the J end by 5 bases, with 13 bases between. The CDR3: CASSPFSKVDTQYF. As DNA, the CDR3 is TGTGCCAGCAGCCCCTTCTCCAAGGTAGATACGCAGTATTTT.

J is TRBJ1-2 and V is TRBV7-2; 8 bases line up with TRBD1. After removal of 4 bases from V and 1 base from J, the junction contained 5 bases not matched to a gene. CDR1 and CDR2 (germline): SGHTA, FQGNSA. The length of the CDR3 is 15 residues. The CDR3, as DNA: TGTGCCAGCAGCTGGAGACAGGGGATTAACTATGGCTACACCTTC. Its translation is CASSWRQGINYGYTF.

This clone was detected a few times. The chain links TRBV12-3 or TRBV12-4 to TRBJ1-5, with no clear D. Trimming shortened V by 5 bases and J by 8 bases, and 10 bases separated the two germline ends. The CDR3 spans 12 residues. The CDR3 protein is CASSTPLKPQHF. Written as DNA, the CDR3 is TGTGCCAGCAGTACCCCGTTGAAGCCCCAGCATTTT.

This clone was recorded a few times. The chain recombines TRBV6-1 with TRBJ1-4, with D unclear. The CDR3 has 19 amino acids. Trimming pared 2 bases from V and 0 bases from J, leaving 19 bases between. Germline V CDR1 and CDR2: MNHNS, SASEGT. Here the CDR3 DNA reads TGTGCCAGCAGTGAAAAGTGGACGTCGGCTTTTGCAACTAATGAAAAACTGTTTTTT. This sequence encodes CASSEKWTSAFATNEKLFF.

This chain uses TRBV7-9 with TRBJ2-1; 7 bases align to TRBD2. Germline V gives CDR1 SEHNR, CDR2 FQNEAQ (reference sequence). The ends lost 5 bases at V and 5 bases at J; junction bases unmatched: 6. CDR3 length: 14 amino acids. CDR3 in DNA: TGTGCCAGCAGCCCGACTGGGGGGGACAATGAGCAGTTCTTC. Protein product: CASSPTGGDNEQFF.

This clone was seen a single time. J is TRBJ2-7 and V is TRBV2; D remains ambiguous. The CDR3 contains 11 residues. Trimming left V 6 bases short and J 0 bases short, with 3 bases between. Germline loops: CDR1 SNHLY, CDR2 FYNNEI. The chain's CDR3 is CASRSSYEQYF. CDR3 bases: TGTGCCAGCAGAAGCTCCTACGAGCAGTACTTC.

The chain carries TRBV28 and TRBJ2-3, with D maybe TRBD2 (5 bases). The V end lost 7 bases, the J end lost 6 bases, and 17 bases lay between the germline ends. The germline CDR1 and CDR2 sequences are MDHEN and SYDVKM. CDR3 length equals 14 residues. The CDR3 DNA reads as TGTGCCAGCACGTCCTTCGTCGGGGTGGATACGCAGTATTTT. This codes for CASTSFVGVDTQYF.

The chain joins TRBV7-3 to TRBJ2-1; a weak D match, TRBD2 (6 bases). This CDR3 spans 16 amino acids. CDR1 SGHTA and CDR2 FQGTGA come from the germline V gene. Trimming removed 2 bases at V and 4 bases at J, with 15 bases between. The CDR3 nucleotides are TGTGCCAGCAGCTTATCCCTGGAGCGGGCGTACAATGAGCAGTTCTTC. It specifies CASSLSLERAYNEQFF. The whole variable domain, filled in from reference TRBV7-3 and TRBJ2-1, reads GAGVSQTPSNKVTEKGKYVELRCDPISGHTALYWYRQSLGQGPEFLIYFQGTGAADDSGLPNDRFFAVRPEGSVSTLKIQRTERGDSAVYLCASSLSLERAYNEQFFGPGTRLTVL.

The rearrangement links TRBV9 to TRBJ1-6; D is possibly TRBD1 (5 bases). Germline V gives CDR1 SGDLS, CDR2 YYNGEE. Trimming removed 3 bases from V and 11 bases from J, with 18 bases in between. The CDR3 consists of 15 residues. The CDR3: CASSGGGTGNPPLHF. CDR3 bases: TGTGCCAGCAGCGGCGGGGGTACAGGAAACCCACCCCTCCACTTT.

The CDR3 DNA reads as TGCGCCAGCAGCTTGCTAAGGGGCTACGAGCAGTACTTC. It translates to CASSLLRGYEQYF. This chain links TRBV5-1 with TRBJ2-7; D possibly corresponds to TRBD1 (5 bases). The CDR3 totals 13 residues. Germline V CDR1 and CDR2: SGHRS, YFSETQ. Trimming stripped 1 base from V and 3 bases from J, with 8 bases between.

This clone appeared a single time. This sequence joins TRBV2 and TRBJ1-5; D ambiguous. This CDR3 is built from 15 residues. CDR1 SNHLY and CDR2 FYNNEI come from the germline V gene. V was clipped by 7 bases and J by 6 bases, with 19 bases between them. CDR3 coding DNA: TGTGCCAGCACCGGGATAAGCGGGCTCGGTCAGCCCCAGCATTTT. It encodes CASTGISGLGQPQHF. Using reference TRBV2 and TRBJ1-5 for the parts outside the CDR3, the full variable domain is EPEVTQTPSHQVTQMGQEVILRCVPISNHLYFYWYRQILGQKVEFLVSFYNNEISEKSEIFDDQFSVERPDGSNFTLKIRSTKLEDSAMYFCASTGISGLGQPQHFGDGTRLSIL.